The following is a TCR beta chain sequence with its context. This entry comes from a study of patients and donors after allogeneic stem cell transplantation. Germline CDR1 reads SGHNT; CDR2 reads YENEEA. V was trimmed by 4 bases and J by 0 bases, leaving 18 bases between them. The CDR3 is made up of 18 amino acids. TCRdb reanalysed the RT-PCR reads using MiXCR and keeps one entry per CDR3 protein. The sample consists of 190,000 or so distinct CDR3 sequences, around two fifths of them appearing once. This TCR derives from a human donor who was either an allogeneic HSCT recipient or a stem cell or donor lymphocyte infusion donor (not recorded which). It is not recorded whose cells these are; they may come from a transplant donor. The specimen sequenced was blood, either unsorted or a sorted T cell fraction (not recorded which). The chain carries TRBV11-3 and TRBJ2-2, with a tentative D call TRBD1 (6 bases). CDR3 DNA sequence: TGTGCCAGCAGCTCCCACCTGGGGGCAGCCACGAACACCGGGGAGCTGTTTTTT. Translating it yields CASSSHLGAATNTGELFF.